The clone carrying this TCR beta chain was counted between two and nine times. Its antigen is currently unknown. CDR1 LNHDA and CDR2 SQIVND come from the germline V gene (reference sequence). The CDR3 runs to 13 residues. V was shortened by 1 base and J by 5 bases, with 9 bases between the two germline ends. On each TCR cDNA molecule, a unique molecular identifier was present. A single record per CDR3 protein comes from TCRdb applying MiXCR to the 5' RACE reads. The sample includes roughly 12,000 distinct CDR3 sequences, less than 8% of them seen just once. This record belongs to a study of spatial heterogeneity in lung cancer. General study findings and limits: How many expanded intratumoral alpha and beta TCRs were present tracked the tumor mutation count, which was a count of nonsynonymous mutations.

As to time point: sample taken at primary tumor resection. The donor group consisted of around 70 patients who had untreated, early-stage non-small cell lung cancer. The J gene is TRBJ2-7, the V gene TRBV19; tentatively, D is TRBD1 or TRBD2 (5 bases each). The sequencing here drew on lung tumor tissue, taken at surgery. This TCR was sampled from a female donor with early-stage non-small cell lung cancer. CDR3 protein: CASSIGDVNEQYF. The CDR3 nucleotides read TGTGCCAGTAGTATAGGGGACGTCAACGAGCAGTACTTC.